This TCR beta chain was recovered during a study of Ad26.COV2.S vaccination and SARS-CoV-2 variants. Points from the study as a whole: Breadth and depth estimates from TCRs may understate total T cell responses. Breadth measured for non-spike TCRs was similar across vaccine and placebo recipients. There was reportedly substantial breadth in spike-specific CD8+ and CD4+ T cell responses after vaccination.

This clone has just one count. Antigen: not known. V dropped 2 bases and J dropped 10 bases, with 14 bases sitting between them. Germline-derived CDR1 and CDR2 are MNHEY and SVGEGT. The CDR3 runs to 13 residues. The repertoire was sequenced with immunoSEQ multiplex PCR; TCRdb's copy has only in-frame clones and lacks some. The table records approximately 97,000 clones, less than 85% of them present only once. The chain recombines TRBV6-2 or TRBV6-3 with TRBJ1-1, with D unclear. This receptor was identified in a human donor who had recovered from COVID-19. Sequenced here: peripheral blood, sampled after recovery from COVID-19. DNA of the CDR3: TGTGCCAGCAGTTACATCTGGGAGGCTGGAGCTTTCTTT. This encodes CASSYIWEAGAFF.